Sequencing of this TCR beta chain was carried out in a study of CXCR3-negative and CXCR3-positive naive CD8 T cells. Comments on this clonotype: Its antigen remains unidentified.

The TRB cDNA libraries were prepared by 5' RACE with UMI labels. From the 5' RACE reads, TCRdb lists one entry per CDR3 protein and no DNA. In total, the table holds 100,000 to 150,000 distinct CDR3 sequences. CDR3 length: 12 residues. CDR1 and CDR2 (germline): MGHDK, SYGVNS. Study-level results: Sequencing showed both naive subsets with comparably high diversity, and memory CD8+ cells much lower. A higher hydrophobicity marked the TRB CDR3s of CXCR3-positive naive cells versus CXCR3-negative naive cells.

Sequenced sample: naive CXCR3+ CD8+ T cells from blood. Subset: CD45RO-CCR7+CD27+CD95- naive CD8+ T cells expressing CXCR3 (TNR3+). This clonotype was obtained from a human donor in good health. Some clones in this sample may be carry-over from other donors' samples. The J gene is TRBJ2-5, the V gene TRBV25-1; TCRdb's D call of TRBD2 is untestable without DNA. CDR3 protein: CATATNPETQYF.